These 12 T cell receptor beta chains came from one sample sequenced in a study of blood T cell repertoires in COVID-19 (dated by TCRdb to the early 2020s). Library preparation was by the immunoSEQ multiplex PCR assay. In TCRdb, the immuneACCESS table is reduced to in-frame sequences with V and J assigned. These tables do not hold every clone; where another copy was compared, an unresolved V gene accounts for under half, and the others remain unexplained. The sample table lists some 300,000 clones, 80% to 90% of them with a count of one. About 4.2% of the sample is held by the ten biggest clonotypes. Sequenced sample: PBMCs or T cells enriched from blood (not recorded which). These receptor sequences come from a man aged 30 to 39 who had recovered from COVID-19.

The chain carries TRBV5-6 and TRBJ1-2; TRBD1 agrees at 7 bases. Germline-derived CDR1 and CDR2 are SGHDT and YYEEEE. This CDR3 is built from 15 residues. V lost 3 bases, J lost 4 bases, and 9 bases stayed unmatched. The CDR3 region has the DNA TGTGCCAGCAGCTCCCGGACAGGCACTGTCTATGGCTACACCTTC. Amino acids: CASSSRTGTVYGYTF. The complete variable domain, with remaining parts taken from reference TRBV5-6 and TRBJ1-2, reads DAGVTQSPTHLIKTRGQQVTLRCSPKSGHDTVSWYQQALGQGPQFIFQYYEEEERQRGNFPDRFSGHQFPNYSSELNVNALLLGDSALYLCASSSRTGTVYGYTFGSGTRLTVV.

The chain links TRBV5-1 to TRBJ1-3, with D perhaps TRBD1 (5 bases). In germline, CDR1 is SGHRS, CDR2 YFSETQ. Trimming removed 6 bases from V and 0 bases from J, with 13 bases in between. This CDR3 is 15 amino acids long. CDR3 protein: CASMEGTYSGNTIYF. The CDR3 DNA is TGCGCCAGCATGGAGGGGACCTACTCTGGAAACACCATATATTTT.

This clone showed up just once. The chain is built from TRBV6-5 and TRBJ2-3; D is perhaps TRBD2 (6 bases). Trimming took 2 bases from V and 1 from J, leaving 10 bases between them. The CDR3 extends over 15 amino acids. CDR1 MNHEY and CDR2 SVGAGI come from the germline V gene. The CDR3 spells CASSYTGSGTDTQYF. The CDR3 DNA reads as TGTGCCAGCAGTTACACCGGGAGTGGCACAGATACGCAGTATTTT.

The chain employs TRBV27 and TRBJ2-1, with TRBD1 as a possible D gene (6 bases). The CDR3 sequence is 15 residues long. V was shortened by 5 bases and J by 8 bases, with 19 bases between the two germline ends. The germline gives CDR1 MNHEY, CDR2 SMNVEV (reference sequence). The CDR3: CASSDYRDPSDEQFF. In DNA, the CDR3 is TGTGCCAGCAGTGATTACAGGGATCCCAGCGATGAGCAGTTCTTC.

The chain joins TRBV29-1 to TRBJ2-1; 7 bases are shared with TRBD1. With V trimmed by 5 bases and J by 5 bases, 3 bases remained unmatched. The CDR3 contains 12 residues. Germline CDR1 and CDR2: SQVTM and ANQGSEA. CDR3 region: CSVRTGDNEQFF. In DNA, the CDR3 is TGCAGCGTTAGGACAGGAGACAATGAGCAGTTCTTC.

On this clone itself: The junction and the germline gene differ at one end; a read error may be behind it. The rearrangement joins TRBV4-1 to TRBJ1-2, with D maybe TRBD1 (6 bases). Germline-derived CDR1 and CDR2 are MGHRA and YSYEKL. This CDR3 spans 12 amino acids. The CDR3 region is CASSQDEPGQQF. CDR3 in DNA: TGCGCCAGCAGCCAAGATGAGCCGGGACAACAATTC.

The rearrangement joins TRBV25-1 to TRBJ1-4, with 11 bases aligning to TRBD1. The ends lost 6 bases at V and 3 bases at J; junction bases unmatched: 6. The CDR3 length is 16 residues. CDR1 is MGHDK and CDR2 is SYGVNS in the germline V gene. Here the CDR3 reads CASRADRGLSNEKLFF. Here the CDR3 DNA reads TGTGCCAGCAGAGCGGACAGGGGGCTTTCTAATGAAAAACTGTTTTTT.

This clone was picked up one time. The CDR3 sequence is CASCGGLAKNIQYF. The CDR3 DNA reads as TGTGCCAGTTGTGGGGGACTAGCCAAAAACATTCAGTACTTC. The gene calls are TRBV6-5 and TRBJ2-4; tentatively, D is TRBD2 (6 bases). CDR3 length: 14 residues. The ends were cut back, 9 bases at V and 0 bases at J, with 12 bases in the middle. Germline V lookup: CDR1 MNHEY, CDR2 SVGAGI.

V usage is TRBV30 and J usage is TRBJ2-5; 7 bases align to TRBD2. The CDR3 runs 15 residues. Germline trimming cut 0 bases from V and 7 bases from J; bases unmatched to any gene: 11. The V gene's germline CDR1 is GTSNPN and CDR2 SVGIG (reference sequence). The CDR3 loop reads CAWSVGAGDWGTQYF. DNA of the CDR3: TGTGCCTGGAGTGTAGGGGCGGGAGATTGGGGGACCCAGTACTTC. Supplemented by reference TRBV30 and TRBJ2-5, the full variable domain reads SQTIHQWPATLVQPVGSPLSLECTVEGTSNPNLYWYRQAAGRGLQLLFYSVGIGQISSEVPQNLSASRPQDRQFILSSKKLLLSDSGFYLCAWSVGAGDWGTQYFGPGTRLLVL.

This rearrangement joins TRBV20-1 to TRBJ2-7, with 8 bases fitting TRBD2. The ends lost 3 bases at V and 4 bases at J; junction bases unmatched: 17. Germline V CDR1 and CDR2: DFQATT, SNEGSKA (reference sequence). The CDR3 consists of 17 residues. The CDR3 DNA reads TGCAGTGCTAGTGACGAGTTTGGCGGCGGGAGGAGGTACGAGCAGTACTTC. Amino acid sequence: CSASDEFGGGRRYEQYF.

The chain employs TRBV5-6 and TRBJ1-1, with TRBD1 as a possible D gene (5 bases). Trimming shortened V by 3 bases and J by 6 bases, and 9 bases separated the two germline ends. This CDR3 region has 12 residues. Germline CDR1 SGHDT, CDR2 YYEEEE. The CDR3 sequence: CASSSGRAEAFF. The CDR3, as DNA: TGTGCCAGCAGCTCAGGGAGGGCTGAAGCTTTCTTT.

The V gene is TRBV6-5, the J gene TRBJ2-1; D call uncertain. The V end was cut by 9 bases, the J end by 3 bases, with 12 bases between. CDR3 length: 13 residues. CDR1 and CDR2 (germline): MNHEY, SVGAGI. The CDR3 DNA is TGTGCCAGTTCTTCGGCAGGCTACAATGAGCAGTTCTTC. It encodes CASSSAGYNEQFF.